This T cell receptor (beta chain) was captured by sequencing in a study of T cell clones after liver transplantation. Looking at the study overall: Three of the eight recipients were HCV-positive; the rest had non-autoimmune, non-viral transplant indications.

The CDR3 is 13 residues long. V was clipped by 2 bases and J by 5 bases; unmatched bases: 1. In germline, CDR1 is SGHTA, CDR2 FQGNSA. This table comes from immunoSEQ multiplex PCR, and its TCRdb copy is limited to in-frame clones, with some not included. The sample carries tens of thousands of clones, 93% recorded once. This clonotype originated in a human patient who received a liver transplant. A share of the T cells may be of graft donor origin. The J gene is TRBJ2-7, the V gene TRBV7-2; 9 nucleotides line up with TRBD1. This material consisted of CD8+ T cells from blood, taken about 26 months after liver transplant. The CDR3 here is CASSLWTGDEQYF. CDR3 in DNA: TGTGCCAGCAGCTTATGGACAGGGGACGAGCAGTACTTC.